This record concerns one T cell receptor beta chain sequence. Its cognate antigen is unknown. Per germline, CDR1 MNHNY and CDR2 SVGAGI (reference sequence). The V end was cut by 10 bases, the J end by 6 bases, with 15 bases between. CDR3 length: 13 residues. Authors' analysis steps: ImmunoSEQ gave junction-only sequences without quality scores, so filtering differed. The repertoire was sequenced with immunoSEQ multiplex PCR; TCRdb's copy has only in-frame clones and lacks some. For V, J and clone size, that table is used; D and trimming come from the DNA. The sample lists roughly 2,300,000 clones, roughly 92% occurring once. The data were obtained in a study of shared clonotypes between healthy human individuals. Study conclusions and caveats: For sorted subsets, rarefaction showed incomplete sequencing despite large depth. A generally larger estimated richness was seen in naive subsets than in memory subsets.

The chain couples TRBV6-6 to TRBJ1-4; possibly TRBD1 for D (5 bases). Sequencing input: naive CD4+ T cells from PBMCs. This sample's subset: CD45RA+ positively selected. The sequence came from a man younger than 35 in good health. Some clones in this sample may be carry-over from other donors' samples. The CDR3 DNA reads TGTGCCACCCACTTGCGAGGGGATGAAAAACTGTTTTTT. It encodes CATHLRGDEKLFF.